A single sample gave rise to the 8 T cell receptor beta chains below, sequenced in a study of CD8 T cells in ankylosing spondylitis. General observations from the study: Made up of 7 to 9 highly homologous variants, a TCR beta motif appeared characteristic of ankylosing spondylitis blood.

TCRdb fed the 5' RACE reads into MiXCR, producing one record per CDR3 protein. The repertoire has about 450,000 distinct CDR3 sequences, 25% to 30% of them found once; the top ten carry 0.89%. Their cognate antigens are unknown. The material sequenced was blood, either unsorted or a sorted T cell fraction (not recorded which). Every receptor here comes from a male donor with ankylosing spondylitis.

A few counts support this clonotype. The rearrangement uses TRBV5-1 and TRBJ2-4; D is possibly TRBD1 or TRBD2 (6 bases each). V was cut by 0 bases and J by 7 bases, with 14 bases left in between. This CDR3 contains 15 residues. Germline CDR1 SGHRS, CDR2 YFSETQ. The CDR3 here is CASSLAGSQGNIQYF. CDR3 nucleotide sequence: TGCGCCAGCAGCTTGGCCGGGAGCCAGGGGAACATTCAGTACTTC.

The V and J genes are TRBV4-1 and TRBJ2-2; D is uncertain. In germline, CDR1 is MGHRA, CDR2 YSYEKL. Trimming pared 0 bases from V and 4 bases from J, leaving 18 bases between. The CDR3 consists of 18 residues. CDR3: CASSQESLARPPTGELFF. The DNA for the CDR3 is TGCGCCAGCAGCCAAGAAAGTTTGGCTAGACCGCCCACCGGGGAGCTGTTTTTT.

The chain carries TRBV18 and TRBJ2-1, with D perhaps TRBD1 (6 bases). In germline, CDR1 is KGHSH, CDR2 LQKENI. This CDR3 has 13 amino acids. V lost 8 bases and J 7 bases, leaving 15 bases between the germline ends. The CDR3 is CASLPGAANEQFF. Written as DNA, the CDR3 is TGTGCCAGCCTCCCAGGGGCAGCGAATGAGCAGTTCTTC.

V is TRBV20-1 and J is TRBJ2-1, with D hard to call. The CDR3 spans 16 residues. The ends were cut back, 0 bases at V and 0 bases at J, with 12 bases in the middle. CDR1 and CDR2 (germline): DFQATT, SNEGSKA (reference sequence). The CDR3 here is CSARDLTRSSYNEQFF. The CDR3 DNA sequence: TGCAGTGCTAGAGATCTGACTCGTAGCTCCTACAATGAGCAGTTCTTC.

The CDR3 sequence: CASSMSGVLGDEQFF. The CDR3, as DNA: TGTGCCAGTAGTATGTCAGGGGTTTTGGGGGATGAGCAGTTCTTC. V is TRBV19 and J is TRBJ2-1; D possibly corresponds to TRBD1 (6 bases). The CDR3 runs 15 residues. Germline V gives CDR1 LNHDA, CDR2 SQIVND (reference sequence). V was cut by 3 bases and J by 8 bases, with 17 bases left in between.

The chain uses TRBV24-1 and TRBJ2-5, with D perhaps TRBD1 or TRBD2 (6 bases each). V lost 6 bases, J lost 1 base, and 11 bases lay in between. Germline V lookup: CDR1 KGHDR, CDR2 SFDVKD. The CDR3 has 14 amino acids. This CDR3 is CATSRRDTQETQYF. In DNA form, the CDR3 reads TGTGCCACCAGTAGGAGGGACACCCAAGAGACCCAGTACTTC.

This chain links TRBV20-1 with TRBJ2-6; no reliable D call. The CDR3 contains 15 residues. In germline, CDR1 is DFQATT, CDR2 SNEGSKA (reference sequence). Deletions cut 6 bases from V and 1 base from J, with 13 bases between. The CDR3 loop is CSAERSVSGANVLTF. CDR3 DNA: TGCAGTGCGGAGAGGAGCGTGTCTGGGGCCAACGTCCTGACTTTC.

The sample holds many counts of this clonotype. CDR3 in DNA: TGTGCCAGCAGCCAAGTTGGCGGCGGGGGAAACACCGGGGAGCTGTTTTTT. Its translation: CASSQVGGGGNTGELFF. The rearrangement joins TRBV4-2 to TRBJ2-2, with 7 bases fitting TRBD2. The germline gives CDR1 LGHNA, CDR2 YNFKEQ. The CDR3 sequence is 17 residues long. Trimming took 1 base from V and 2 from J; bases not matched to a gene: 7.